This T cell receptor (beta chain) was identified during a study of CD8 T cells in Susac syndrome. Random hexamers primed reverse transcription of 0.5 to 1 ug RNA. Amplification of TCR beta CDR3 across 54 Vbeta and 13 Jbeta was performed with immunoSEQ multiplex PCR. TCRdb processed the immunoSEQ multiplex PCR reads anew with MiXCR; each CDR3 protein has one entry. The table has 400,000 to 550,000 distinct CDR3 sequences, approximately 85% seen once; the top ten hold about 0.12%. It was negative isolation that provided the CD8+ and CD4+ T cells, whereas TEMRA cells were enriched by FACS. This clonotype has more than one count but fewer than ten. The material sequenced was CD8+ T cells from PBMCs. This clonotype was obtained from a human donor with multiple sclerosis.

CDR3 in amino acids: CASSSTNRDSTDTQYF. The CDR3 coding sequence is TGTGCCAGCAGCTCGACGAACAGGGATAGCACAGATACGCAGTATTTT. V and J are TRBV7-9 and TRBJ2-3, with TRBD1 as a possible D gene (6 bases). CDR1 is SEHNR, CDR2 FQNEAQ, per germline (reference sequence). CDR3 length: 16 amino acids. The germline V and J ends were trimmed by 4 bases and 0 bases, with 14 bases remaining between them.